This T cell receptor beta chain comes out of a study of cytomegalovirus exposure and HLA in healthy donors. Study observations and caveats: A link between a missense DCLRE1C variant and TCR beta V- and J-gene trimming emerged from a later analysis. The majority of CMV-associated TCR beta chains were reported as apparently HLA-restricted in a later analysis. Later analysis indicated greater clonal expansion among HLA-associated TCR beta chains than among equally common other chains.

PCR employed 60 Vbeta and 13 Jbeta primers. Generated by immunoSEQ multiplex PCR, the TCRdb table keeps only in-frame clones and is missing some. The repertoire holds approximately 220,000 clones, with 80% to 85% as singletons. Of note for this clone: The antigen remains unidentified.

The length of the CDR3 is 18 residues. The trim removed 3 bases at V and 4 bases at J, leaving 13 bases unmatched. From germline, CDR1 is SGHRS and CDR2 YFSETQ. The sample was PBMCs. This sequence joins TRBV5-1 and TRBJ1-1, with 12 bases matching TRBD1. This TCR came from a boy aged 2 to 10 in good health and CMV-seronegative. CDR3 in amino acids: CASSWYPGTGGAVTEAFF. CDR3 nucleotide sequence: TGCGCCAGCAGCTGGTACCCCGGGACAGGGGGCGCGGTCACTGAAGCTTTCTTT.